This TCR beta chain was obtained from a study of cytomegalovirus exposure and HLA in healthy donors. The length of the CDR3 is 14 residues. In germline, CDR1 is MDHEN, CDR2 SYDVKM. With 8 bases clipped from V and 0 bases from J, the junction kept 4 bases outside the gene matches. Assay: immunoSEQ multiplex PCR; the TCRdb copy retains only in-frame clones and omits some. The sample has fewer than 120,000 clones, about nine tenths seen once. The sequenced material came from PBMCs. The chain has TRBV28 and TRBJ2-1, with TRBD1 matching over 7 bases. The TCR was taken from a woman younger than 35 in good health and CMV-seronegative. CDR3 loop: CASYRGSSYNEQFF. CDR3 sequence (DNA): TGTGCCAGCTACAGGGGTTCCTCCTACAATGAGCAGTTCTTC.